This TCR beta chain was observed in a study of OX40 agonist ivuxolimab in advanced cancers. Produced via immunoSEQ multiplex PCR; TCRdb's table is partial and in-frame only. The table lists more than 100,000 clones, about nine tenths of them singletons, with 0.85% to 1.4% in the top ten. Trimming stripped 2 bases from V and 7 bases from J, with 13 bases between. This CDR3 spans 15 amino acids. The V gene's germline CDR1 is SGDLS and CDR2 YYNGEE. This receptor was identified in an adult with an advanced solid tumor such as melanoma, head and neck, liver or kidney cancer. The specimen was CD4+ or CD8+ T cells sorted from blood, collected in a trial of the OX40 agonist ivuxolimab. The chain carries TRBV9 and TRBJ1-6; weak D call: TRBD1 (5 bases). The CDR3 loop is CASSVQGVSNSPLHF. The DNA of the CDR3 is TGTGCCAGCAGCGTCCAGGGAGTGTCGAATTCACCCCTCCACTTT. Using reference TRBV9 and TRBJ1-6 for the parts outside the CDR3, the full variable domain is DSGVTQTPKHLITATGQRVTLRCSPRSGDLSVYWYQQSLDQGLQFLIQYYNGEERAKGNILERFSAQQFPDLHSELNLSSLELGDSALYFCASSVQGVSNSPLHFGNGTRLTVT.